The rows below give T cell receptor beta chains drawn from one sample of a study of T cell changes during pregnancy in multiple sclerosis. Repertoires were generated with immunoSEQ multiplex PCR, while TCRdb's copy carries only in-frame clones and drops some. In the table there are more than 35,000 clones, around 92% of which are singletons. Material: CD8+ T cells from peripheral blood mononuclear cells, obtained after pregnancy. The receptors here all came from a female donor with multiple sclerosis, enrolled in a pregnancy study. CDR3s include the opening cysteine and the closing phenylalanine or tryptophan. Each record gives: V gene, J gene, CDR3 protein.

>TRBV5-4|TRBJ2-3
CASSQAERGVADTQYF
>TRBV10-3|TRBJ2-7
CAISGGDPRGEQYF
>TRBV27|TRBJ2-6
CASSLPSSGANVLTF
>TRBV30|TRBJ1-1
CAWSGISPEAFF
>TRBV7-8|TRBJ2-1
CASSIRSGGYNEQFF
>TRBV5-1|TRBJ1-5
CASSPGQGGQPQHF
>TRBV7-9|TRBJ2-1
CASSLGQGDEQFF
>TRBV7-9|TRBJ2-1
CASSYEISSYNEQFF
>TRBV29-1|TRBJ2-7
CSVIQSGTGIYEQYF
>TRBV5-1|TRBJ2-7
CASRKRLGLDEQYF
>TRBV27|TRBJ2-3
CASTWTKGSTDTQYF
>TRBV30|TRBJ1-5
CAWSVWTGENYGNQPQHF
>TRBV5-1|TRBJ1-1
CASSPTATEAFF
>TRBV4-1|TRBJ2-5
CASSRLEGVQETQYF
>TRBV27|TRBJ2-7
CASSPGTSTYEQYF
>TRBV12-5|TRBJ1-1
CASGLKGGRMAFF
>TRBV7-9|TRBJ1-1
CASSSQGRDTEAFF
>TRBV19|TRBJ2-1
CASRQGLAVHNEQFF
>TRBV12-5|TRBJ1-5
CASGPGDSNQPQHF
>TRBV19|TRBJ1-2
CASRALYGYTF
>TRBV2|TRBJ2-1
CASSNPVGTEDEQFF
>TRBV19|TRBJ1-5
CASSIQGRQPQHF
>TRBV11-1|TRBJ1-1
CASSLLGLETEAFF
>TRBV6-1|TRBJ2-5
CASSATADQETQYF
>TRBV6-1|TRBJ2-1
CASSGISKGFHNEQFF
>TRBV4-3|TRBJ1-4
CASREDRGNEKLFF
>TRBV25-1|TRBJ2-5
CAGSYRGGETQYF
>TRBV7-8|TRBJ1-5
CASSHNTLRQGRYQPQHF
>TRBV7-9|TRBJ2-1
CASSFLAGGPNEQFF
>TRBV19|TRBJ2-3
CASTSWEGNPADTQYF
>TRBV5-4|TRBJ1-2
CASSMGTAYEGYTF
>TRBV27|TRBJ1-4
CASAPQGFTNEKLFF
>TRBV10-3|TRBJ2-1
CAISWTGLISYNEQFF
>TRBV27|TRBJ2-1
CASRYSGSSYNEQFF
>TRBV19|TRBJ2-7
CASSPGTGNYEQYF
>TRBV5-1|TRBJ2-7
CASAGEKYEQYF
>TRBV13|TRBJ1-3
CASRNTDLSGNTIYF
>TRBV9|TRBJ2-1
CASSVLVGQGAQLAGNEQFF
>TRBV9|TRBJ2-1
CASSADSGQGASDAEQFF
>TRBV7-9|TRBJ1-2
CASSDQTTGGSYGYTF